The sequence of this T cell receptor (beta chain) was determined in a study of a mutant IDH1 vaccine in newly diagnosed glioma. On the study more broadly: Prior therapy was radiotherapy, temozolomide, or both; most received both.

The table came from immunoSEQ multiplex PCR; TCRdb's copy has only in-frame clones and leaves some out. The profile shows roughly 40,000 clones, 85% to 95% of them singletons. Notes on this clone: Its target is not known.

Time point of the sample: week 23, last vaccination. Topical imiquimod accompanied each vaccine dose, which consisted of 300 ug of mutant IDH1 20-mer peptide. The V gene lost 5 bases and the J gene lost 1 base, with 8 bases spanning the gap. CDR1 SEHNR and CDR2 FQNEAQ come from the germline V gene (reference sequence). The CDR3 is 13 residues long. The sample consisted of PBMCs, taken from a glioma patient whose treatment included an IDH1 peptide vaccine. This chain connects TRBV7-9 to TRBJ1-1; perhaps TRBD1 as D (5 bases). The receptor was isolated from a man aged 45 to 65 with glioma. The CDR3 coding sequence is TGTGCCAGCAGCGCCAGGGAGAACACTGAAGCTTTCTTT. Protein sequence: CASSARENTEAFF.